The 8 T cell receptor beta chains presented below share a single source sample, sequenced in a study of blood T cell repertoires in COVID-19 (dated by TCRdb to 2020 to 2021). The library was built by means of the immunoSEQ multiplex PCR assay. TCRdb retrieved this table from immuneACCESS and kept in-frame rearrangements only. Not all clones are present; in checked studies, unresolved V genes account for under half, and no reason is known for the remainder. The sample table records approximately 130,000 clones; about 85% of these occur just once. Jointly, the top ten make up 8.5% to 10% of the sample. Sequences were obtained from peripheral blood. These receptors all come from a man between 40 and 49 years old with active or convalescent COVID-19.

By share, this clone counts as large. The identical CDR3 is also encoded by other nucleotide sequences in the sample. The chain is built from TRBV27 and TRBJ2-2; perhaps TRBD2 as D (6 bases). V was cut by 3 bases and J by 3 bases, with 11 bases left in between. Germline lookup yields CDR1 MNHEY and CDR2 SMNVEV (reference sequence). There are 15 residues in the CDR3. CDR3: CASSLGGTHTGELFF. In DNA form, the CDR3 reads TGTGCCAGCAGTTTGGGGGGTACCCACACCGGGGAGCTGTTTTTT.

The genes are TRBV5-6 and TRBJ1-6; D may be TRBD1 (6 bases). V shed 0 bases and J shed 10 bases, with 14 bases lying between them. Germline CDR1 and CDR2: SGHDT and YYEEEE. The length of the CDR3 is 15 residues. The CDR3 here is CASSLGQGIGSPLHF. The CDR3 DNA is TGTGCCAGCAGCTTGGGCCAGGGGATTGGGTCACCCCTCCACTTT.

The V gene is TRBV10-3, the J gene TRBJ2-7, with 9 nucleotides matching TRBD2. The CDR3 runs 14 residues. Losses at the gene ends were 7 bases for V and 8 bases for J; bases not matched to a gene: 12. Per the germline V gene, CDR1 is ENHRY and CDR2 is SYGVKD. The CDR3 spells CAIKSTSGSGQQYF. The CDR3 bases are TGTGCCATCAAATCGACTAGCGGTTCCGGGCAGCAGTACTTC.

This chain joins TRBV9 and TRBJ2-7; D unresolved. The germline V and J ends were trimmed by 0 bases and 6 bases, with 13 bases remaining between them. This CDR3 is 14 amino acids long. CDR1 is SGDLS, CDR2 YYNGEE, per germline. In DNA, the CDR3 is TGTGCCAGCAGCGTAGATCTCACCCCGGGCGAGCAGTACTTC. This codes for CASSVDLTPGEQYF.

The CDR3 sequence is CSADRDGYTF. The CDR3 region has the DNA TGCAGCGCGGACAGGGACGGCTACACCTTC. The rearrangement links TRBV29-1 to TRBJ1-2; TRBD1 aligns across 8 bases. The germline CDR1 and CDR2 sequences are SQVTM and ANQGSEA. This CDR3 is 10 amino acids long. J lost 8 bases, V lost 7 bases, and 3 bases had no gene match. The full variable domain, rest sourced from reference TRBV29-1 and TRBJ1-2, is SAVISQKPSRDICQRGTSLTIQCQVDSQVTMMFWYRQQPGQSLTLIATANQGSEATYESGFVIDKFPISRPNLTFSTLTVSNMSPEDSSIYLCSADRDGYTFGSGTRLTVV.

The J gene is TRBJ2-5, the V gene TRBV7-9; 7 nucleotides agree with TRBD1. From germline, CDR1 is SEHNR and CDR2 FQNEAQ (reference sequence). The CDR3 length is 15 residues. With 4 bases clipped from V and 5 bases from J, the junction kept 10 bases outside the gene matches. The DNA for the CDR3 is TGTGCCAGCAGCTCCCAAAAGGGGGCAGGCGAGACCCAGTACTTC. It translates to CASSSQKGAGETQYF.

The count of this clone is one. CDR3 sequence: CASRGQINTEAFF. CDR3 sequence (DNA): TGCGCCAGCAGGGGACAGATAAACACTGAAGCTTTCTTT. The rearrangement links TRBV4-3 to TRBJ1-1; 7 nucleotides match TRBD1. The germline CDR1 and CDR2 sequences are LGHNA and YSLEER. The CDR3 is made up of 13 amino acids. V shed 6 bases, J shed 2 bases, and the junction held 3 bases outside the gene matches.

J is TRBJ1-1 and V is TRBV4-3, with D perhaps TRBD1 (5 bases). There are 14 residues in the CDR3. The ends were cut back, 7 bases at V and 3 bases at J, with 15 bases in the middle. Germline V gives CDR1 LGHNA, CDR2 YSLEER. CDR3 amino acids: CASKGSVVDTEAFF. CDR3 DNA: TGCGCCAGCAAGGGGTCAGTTGTAGACACTGAAGCTTTCTTT.